This T cell receptor (beta chain) was retrieved from a study of blood T cells in healthy people across ages. Study-wide results and caveats: A roughly linear age-dependent decrease characterized TCR beta diversity per million T cells.

Healthy Caucasian individuals from Russia aged roughly 6 to 90 were enrolled as donors. They isolated at least 7 million PBMCs from each sample. The trim removed 3 bases at V and 3 bases at J, leaving 2 bases unmatched. The CDR3 consists of 14 residues. In germline, CDR1 is SGHRS, CDR2 YFSETQ. The use of a sample-barcoded 5' primer and a J-beta primer mix characterized a second PCR of about 6 to 11 cycles. TCRdb re-derived calls from the 5' RACE reads in MiXCR, one entry per CDR3 protein. This table holds around 1,700,000 distinct CDR3 sequences, 28% found once. This clonotype was observed a handful of times. What it binds is unknown.

The clonotype was recovered from a young woman in good health. The sequenced sample was blood. J is TRBJ2-3 and V is TRBV5-1; 9 bases line up with TRBD1. The CDR3 loop is CASSWTGETDTQYF. As DNA, the CDR3 is TGCGCCAGCAGCTGGACAGGGGAAACAGATACGCAGTATTTT.